Shown below are 20 T cell receptor beta chains from a single sample sequenced in a study of shared T cell receptors in the human thymus. Here immunoSEQ multiplex PCR was the method, and the copy in TCRdb shows in-frame clones only, minus some. The sample includes hundreds of thousands of clones, around 87% of them seen just once. A further study also used this sample, focusing on human thymus T cells.

Sequenced: thymocytes. The receptors stem from a boy in the first two years of life with a congenital heart defect.

The chain joins TRBV4-2 to TRBJ2-5; maybe TRBD1 (6 bases). This CDR3 comprises 15 residues. Trimming shortened V by 0 bases and J by 2 bases, and 10 bases separated the two germline ends. Germline V lookup: CDR1 LGHNA, CDR2 YNFKEQ. In nucleotides, the CDR3 is TGTGCCAGCAGCCAAGATTGGACAGATCAAGAGACCCAGTACTTC. Encoded protein: CASSQDWTDQETQYF.

CDR3 protein: CATSRASGKPPTYNEQFF. Here the CDR3 DNA reads TGTGCCACCAGCAGGGCTAGCGGGAAGCCCCCAACATACAATGAGCAGTTCTTC. The V call is TRBV15, the J call TRBJ2-1; 9 bases match TRBD2. The CDR3 has 18 residues. V lost 3 bases and J lost 4; bases outside the gene matches: 13. Germline V gene sequence: CDR1 LNHNV, CDR2 YYDKDF (reference sequence).

This chain joins TRBV4-2 and TRBJ1-2, with 8 bases aligning to TRBD1. Germline lookup yields CDR1 LGHNA and CDR2 YNFKEQ. V trimming: 2 bases; J trimming: 4 bases; junction bases outside the gene matches: 3. This CDR3 comprises 14 residues. The CDR3 sequence: CASSQIGTGYGYTF. CDR3 nucleotides: TGTGCCAGCAGCCAAATTGGGACAGGCTATGGCTACACCTTC.

The chain is built from TRBV4-1 and TRBJ1-6, with 11 bases matching TRBD1. This CDR3 is built from 17 residues. CDR1 MGHRA and CDR2 YSYEKL come from the germline V gene. The J segment lost 8 bases and the V segment lost 4 bases, leaving 10 bases of the junction unmatched. CDR3 nucleotides: TGCGCCAGCAGCCTCCTTTTTGGGACAGGGGGGCATTCACCCCTCCACTTT. Translated, it gives CASSLLFGTGGHSPLHF.

The gene calls are TRBV7-9 and TRBJ2-2; TRBD1 matches at 8 bases. Germline CDR1 is SEHNR and CDR2 is FQNEAQ (reference sequence). With V trimmed by 5 bases and J by 6 bases, 5 bases remained unmatched. This CDR3 is 14 amino acids long. Here the CDR3 reads CASSKTGAPGELFF. CDR3 nucleotides: TGTGCCAGCAGCAAGACAGGGGCCCCCGGGGAGCTGTTTTTT. Combining the CDR3 with reference TRBV7-9 and TRBJ2-2 gives the whole variable domain DTGVSQNPRHKITKRGQNVTFRCDPISEHNRLYWYRQTLGQGPEFLTYFQNEAQLEKSRLLSDRFSAERPKGSFSTLEIQRTEQGDSAMYLCASSKTGAPGELFFGEGSRLTVL.

The gene calls are TRBV7-6 and TRBJ2-7, with a tentative D call TRBD2 (6 bases). The CDR3 length is 14 residues. CDR1 SGHVS and CDR2 FNYEAQ come from the germline V gene. Trimming pared 3 bases from V and 6 bases from J, leaving 15 bases between. The CDR3 DNA reads as TGTGCCAGCAGCTTCCAAGCGACTAGTTCCGAGCAGTACTTC. Translated, it gives CASSFQATSSEQYF.

V usage is TRBV27 and J usage is TRBJ2-3; D unresolved. The germline V gene encodes CDR1 MNHEY and CDR2 SMNVEV (reference sequence). The germline V and J ends were trimmed by 7 bases and 0 bases, with 5 bases remaining between them. CDR3 size: 12 residues. CDR3 sequence: CASISSTDTQYF. The DNA for the CDR3 is TGTGCCAGCATTTCGAGCACAGATACGCAGTATTTT.

J is TRBJ2-7 and V is TRBV11-2; 7 bases agree with TRBD2. The CDR3 extends over 14 amino acids. V dropped 3 bases and J dropped 4; count of bases not matched to a gene: 6. Germline values: CDR1 SGHAT, CDR2 FQNNGV. The CDR3 loop reads CASSFEGGEYEQYF. The CDR3, as DNA: TGTGCCAGCAGCTTTGAGGGAGGGGAGTACGAGCAGTACTTC.

The chain's CDR3 is CSARDQGEQYF. CDR3 nucleotides: TGCAGTGCTAGAGATCAGGGCGAGCAGTACTTC. The chain carries TRBV20-1 and TRBJ2-7, with a weak D call TRBD1 (5 bases). CDR3 length: 11 residues. Trimming removed 0 bases at V and 6 bases at J, with 6 bases between. From germline, CDR1 is DFQATT and CDR2 SNEGSKA (reference sequence).

The chain carries TRBV27 and TRBJ2-1; tentative D call: TRBD2 (6 bases). Germline CDR1 MNHEY, CDR2 SMNVEV (reference sequence). Deletions cut 2 bases from V and 2 bases from J, with 13 bases between. The CDR3 is made up of 16 amino acids. The CDR3 sequence: CASSLGGSKAYNEQFF. In DNA, the CDR3 is TGTGCCAGCAGTTTAGGAGGGAGTAAAGCCTACAATGAGCAGTTCTTC.

The chain joins TRBV5-1 to TRBJ2-5; unclear D gene. The J call may be in error: the DNA end matches TRBJ2-7 better. CDR1 is SGHRS, CDR2 YFSETQ, per germline. CDR3 length: 13 residues. CDR3 nucleotide sequence: TGCGCCAGCAGCTACGGCTTGAACTACGAGCAGTACTTC. This codes for CASSYGLNYEQYF.

As regards this clone: This CDR3 is also generated by other DNA sequences in the sample. The CDR3 sequence: CASSQIQGGNSPLHF. The CDR3, as DNA: TGTGCCAGCAGCCAAATCCAGGGAGGCAATTCACCCCTCCACTTT. This chain links TRBV7-9 with TRBJ1-6; possible D gene TRBD1, 5 bases. The CDR3 extends over 15 amino acids. Germline V CDR1 and CDR2: SEHNR, FQNEAQ (reference sequence). Trimming pared 5 bases from V and 7 bases from J, leaving 15 bases between.

The gene calls are TRBV4-3 and TRBJ2-2, with TRBD2 matching over 7 bases. The CDR3 sequence is 14 residues long. Germline assignment: CDR1 LGHNA and CDR2 YSLEER. Trimming removed 5 bases from V and 6 bases from J; junction bases left unmatched: 6. CDR3 region: CASSSRGESGELFF. The CDR3 DNA sequence: TGCGCCAGCAGCTCCCGGGGGGAGTCCGGGGAGCTGTTTTTT.

The chain employs TRBV4-1 and TRBJ1-4; TRBD1 is a possible D gene (5 bases). The CDR3 has 15 residues. Germline V lookup: CDR1 MGHRA, CDR2 YSYEKL. Trimming removed 1 base from V and 6 bases from J, with 12 bases in between. CDR3 in DNA: TGCGCCAGCAGCCAAGGAAGACAGACTCATGAAAAACTGTTTTTT. Translating it yields CASSQGRQTHEKLFF.

The chain joins TRBV19 to TRBJ1-2; D is undetermined. Germline CDR1 LNHDA, CDR2 SQIVND (reference sequence). With 5 bases removed from V and 8 bases from J, the gap between germline ends came to 21 bases. The CDR3 totals 15 residues. The CDR3 here is CASSPRASSFGGYTF. CDR3 DNA: TGTGCCAGTAGTCCGCGGGCGAGTAGCTTCGGGGGCTACACCTTC.

This chain links TRBV7-2 with TRBJ2-3, with a weak D call TRBD2 (6 bases). The CDR3 length is 17 residues. The ends were cut back, 5 bases at V and 5 bases at J, with 23 bases in the middle. CDR1 and CDR2 (germline): SGHTA, FQGNSA. The CDR3 nucleotides are TGTGCCAGCAGCCTGTTGGGCGGGAATTACTTTGGAGATACGCAGTATTTT. Its translation is CASSLLGGNYFGDTQYF. Full variable domain (rest looked up from reference TRBV7-2 and TRBJ2-3): GAGVSQSPSNKVTEKGKDVELRCDPISGHTALYWYRQSLGQGLEFLIYFQGNSAPDKSGLPSDRFSAERTGGSVSTLTIQRTQQEDSAVYLCASSLLGGNYFGDTQYFGPGTRLTVL.

The chain joins TRBV5-1 to TRBJ1-1; no reliable D call. Between the trimmed V and J ends, which lost 3 bases and 3 bases, there was a span of 15 bases. The CDR3 spans 15 residues. Per germline, CDR1 SGHRS and CDR2 YFSETQ. The CDR3 nucleotides read TGCGCCAGCAGCTCAAGGACGGGGTTGGACACTGAAGCTTTCTTT. Its translation: CASSSRTGLDTEAFF.

This clone was found once. The J gene is TRBJ2-1, the V gene TRBV4-1, with 11 bases aligning to TRBD1. With 3 bases clipped from V and 8 bases from J, the junction kept 9 bases outside the gene matches. This CDR3 comprises 16 residues. Per germline, CDR1 MGHRA and CDR2 YSYEKL. For the CDR3, the DNA is TGCGCCAGCAGCCATGCTTCGGGACAGGGGGAAGATGAGCAGTTCTTC. Protein: CASSHASGQGEDEQFF.

The chain couples TRBV28 to TRBJ2-7; TRBD2 is a possible D gene (6 bases). The ends were cut back, 6 bases at V and 1 base at J, with 19 bases in the middle. This CDR3 has 16 residues. Germline loops: CDR1 MDHEN, CDR2 SYDVKM. CDR3 amino acids: CASRARLAVPSYEQYF. CDR3 DNA: TGTGCCAGCAGGGCTAGATTAGCGGTCCCTTCCTACGAGCAGTACTTC. Based on the CDR3 plus reference TRBV28 and TRBJ2-7, the full variable domain is DVKVTQSSRYLVKRTGEKVFLECVQDMDHENMFWYRQDPGLGLRLIYFSYDVKMKEKGDIPEGYSVSREKKERFSLILESASTNQTSMYLCASRARLAVPSYEQYFGPGTRLTVT.

The rearrangement joins TRBV14 to TRBJ2-1, with D tentatively TRBD1 (6 bases). In germline, CDR1 is SGHDN, CDR2 FVKESK. The CDR3 totals 14 residues. V was clipped by 6 bases and J by 7 bases, with 16 bases between them. The CDR3 region is CASRWGQSGNEQFF. The CDR3 region has the DNA TGTGCCAGCAGATGGGGGCAGTCAGGGAATGAGCAGTTCTTC.